One sample yielded the 14 T cell receptor beta chains listed below, sequenced in a study of blood T cell repertoires in COVID-19. TCRdb keeps only in-frame clones here, not all; method: immunoSEQ multiplex PCR. The table lists about 180,000 clones, more than 75% of them singletons. Sequencing input: peripheral blood. All receptors derive from a person aged 65-85 years with COVID-19, enrolled during active disease.

The chain employs TRBV29-1 and TRBJ2-7; 11 bases align to TRBD2. The germline CDR1 and CDR2 sequences are SQVTM and ANQGSEA. Trimming cost V 4 bases and J 2 bases; bases outside gene matches: 10. The CDR3 loop spans 16 amino acids. As DNA, the CDR3 is TGCAGCGTTGGTTCGTCTAGCGGGGGGCAAGCCTACGAGCAGTACTTC. It specifies CSVGSSSGGQAYEQYF.

This clone was seen a few times. The chain is built from TRBV5-1 and TRBJ2-5; TRBD2 matches at 12 bases. The CDR3 totals 15 residues. The V gene end was trimmed by 4 bases and the J gene end by 4 bases; junction bases not matched to a gene: 5. Germline V gives CDR1 SGHRS, CDR2 YFSETQ. This chain's CDR3 is CASSPTSGGPETQYF. CDR3 DNA sequence: TGCGCCAGCAGCCCAACTAGCGGGGGGCCAGAGACCCAGTACTTC.

The V and J genes are TRBV7-2 and TRBJ1-1; 9 bases fit TRBD1. CDR3 length equals 16 residues. The germline gives CDR1 SGHTA, CDR2 FQGNSA. V lost 0 bases, J lost 5 bases, and 7 bases stayed unmatched. CDR3: CASSLAPGQGSTEAFF. For the CDR3, the DNA is TGTGCCAGCAGCTTAGCGCCGGGACAGGGATCTACTGAAGCTTTCTTT.

This chain joins TRBV5-4 and TRBJ2-2, with 8 bases aligning to TRBD2. V was pared by 2 bases and J by 7 bases, with 7 bases of the junction left unmatched. Per germline, CDR1 SGHNT and CDR2 YYREEE (reference sequence). CDR3 size: 15 residues. The CDR3 protein is CASSLAGVPDGELFF. The DNA of the CDR3 is TGTGCCAGCAGCTTAGCGGGAGTGCCAGACGGGGAGCTGTTTTTT.

The rearrangement links TRBV15 to TRBJ1-4, with TRBD1 identical over 8 bases. The germline CDR1 and CDR2 sequences are LNHNV and YYDKDF (reference sequence). This CDR3 spans 14 amino acids. V lost 5 bases to trimming and J lost 3 bases; unmatched junction nucleotides: 2. The CDR3 nucleotides read TGTGCCACCAGCCCCAGGGGGCCTAATGAAAAACTGTTTTTT. Protein: CATSPRGPNEKLFF.

The V gene is TRBV13, the J gene TRBJ2-5, with a tentative D call TRBD1 (6 bases). Germline V gene sequence: CDR1 PRHDT, CDR2 FYEKMQ (reference sequence). V was cut by 5 bases and J by 3 bases, with 13 bases left in between. The CDR3 runs to 14 residues. CDR3 amino acids: CASSIRQAKETQYF. CDR3 coding DNA: TGTGCCAGCAGCATCAGACAGGCGAAAGAGACCCAGTACTTC. The full variable domain, its missing parts supplied by reference TRBV13 and TRBJ2-5, is AAGVIQSPRHLIKEKRETATLKCYPIPRHDTVYWYQQGPGQDPQFLISFYEKMQSDKGSIPDRFSAQQFSDYHSELNMSSLELGDSALYFCASSIRQAKETQYFGPGTRLLVL.

Judged by abundance, this clone is medium-sized. The chain recombines TRBV28 with TRBJ1-4, with 7 positions matching TRBD1. Losses at the gene ends were 5 bases for V and 3 bases for J; bases not matched to a gene: 6. This CDR3 is built from 15 residues. Per germline, CDR1 MDHEN and CDR2 SYDVKM. The CDR3 loop is CASSPAGGPNEKLFF. The DNA for the CDR3 is TGTGCCAGCAGTCCGGCAGGGGGACCTAATGAAAAACTGTTTTTT.

The gene calls are TRBV2 and TRBJ2-7; unclear D gene. V lost 3 bases and J 0 bases, leaving 3 bases between the germline ends. The germline CDR1 and CDR2 sequences are SNHLY and FYNNEI. The CDR3 is 12 amino acids. DNA of the CDR3: TGTGCCAGCAGTGACTACTCCTACGAGCAGTACTTC. Encoded protein: CASSDYSYEQYF.

The chain is built from TRBV28 and TRBJ1-6, with 7 bases lining up with TRBD1. This CDR3 has 13 amino acids. Germline V gene sequence: CDR1 MDHEN, CDR2 SYDVKM. The J segment lost 11 bases and the V segment lost 5 bases, leaving 6 bases of the junction unmatched. This CDR3 reads CASSRGLITPLHF. The CDR3 DNA is TGTGCCAGCAGTAGGGGGCTTATCACACCCCTCCACTTT.

In this sample, this clone turned up once. V is TRBV10-3 and J is TRBJ2-3; D is perhaps TRBD2 (6 bases). The CDR3 consists of 14 residues. The V end lost 5 bases, the J end lost 3 bases, and 12 bases lay between the germline ends. CDR1 ENHRY and CDR2 SYGVKD come from the germline V gene. As DNA, the CDR3 is TGTGCCATCAGTCAATCGGAGGGGACAGATACGCAGTATTTT. Translating gives CAISQSEGTDTQYF.

This rearrangement joins TRBV3-1 (or the pseudogene TRBV3-2) to TRBJ2-3; weak D call: TRBD2 (6 bases). V lost 4 bases to trimming and J lost 7 bases, with 18 bases between them. The germline V gene has CDR1 LGHDT and CDR2 YNNKEL (reference sequence). The CDR3 totals 15 residues. The CDR3 DNA is TGTGCCAGCAGCCCACGCGGGGCTTTCGGGTATACGCAGTATTTT. As protein: CASSPRGAFGYTQYF.

The chain links TRBV5-1 to TRBJ1-2; no reliable D call. This CDR3 is built from 13 residues. From germline, CDR1 is SGHRS and CDR2 YFSETQ. With 3 bases removed from V and 4 bases from J, the gap between germline ends came to 10 bases. This CDR3 reads CASSSDGVYGYTF. CDR3 bases: TGCGCCAGCAGCTCGGACGGGGTCTATGGCTACACCTTC.

The chain employs TRBV7-8 and TRBJ1-2; possible D gene TRBD1, 5 bases. Germline-derived CDR1 and CDR2 are SGHVS and FQNEAQ. Trimming took 8 bases from V and 2 from J, leaving 12 bases between them. The CDR3 has 13 amino acids. CDR3 in amino acids: CASGKGLNYGYTF. The CDR3 nucleotides read TGTGCCAGCGGGAAGGGGCTAAACTATGGCTACACCTTC.

V is TRBV29-1 and J is TRBJ2-1, with D possibly being TRBD1 (6 bases). CDR1 is SQVTM and CDR2 is ANQGSEA in the germline V gene. V was pared by 3 bases and J by 15 bases, with 15 bases between. The CDR3 is made up of 11 amino acids. CDR3 DNA sequence: TGCAGCGTTGAGAGCCCAGGGGAGTCGTTCTTC. It specifies CSVESPGESFF.